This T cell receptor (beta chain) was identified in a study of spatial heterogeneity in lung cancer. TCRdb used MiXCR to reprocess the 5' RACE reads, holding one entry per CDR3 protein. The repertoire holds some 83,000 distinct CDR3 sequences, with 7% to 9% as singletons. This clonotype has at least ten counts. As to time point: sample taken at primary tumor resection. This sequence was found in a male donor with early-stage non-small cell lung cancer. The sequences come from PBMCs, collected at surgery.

CDR3 loop: CASSLSRGVTDTQYF. The CDR3 bases are TGTGCCAGCAGCTTAAGTAGGGGAGTCACAGATACGCAGTATTTT. J is TRBJ2-3 and V is TRBV7-6; possibly TRBD1 or TRBD2 for D (5 bases each). This CDR3 has 15 residues. V gave up 2 bases and J gave up 2 bases, with 11 bases separating them. CDR1 and CDR2 from the germline V gene are SGHVS and FNYEAQ.